This entry lists 7 T cell receptor beta chains sequenced from one sample in a study of shared clonotypes between healthy human individuals. The data were produced by immunoSEQ multiplex PCR, yet TCRdb's version contains in-frame clones alone and is incomplete. Of some 1,600,000 clones listed, around 98% are singletons. The specimen was naive CD4+ T cells sorted from blood. The subset was: CD45RA+ positively selected. The receptors stem from a young man in good health.

The gene calls are TRBV10-1 and TRBJ2-1; D may be TRBD1 (6 bases). Germline V gene lookup returns CDR1 WNHNN and CDR2 SYGVQD (reference sequence). With 5 bases removed from V and 2 bases from J, the gap between germline ends came to 13 bases. This CDR3 is 15 amino acids long. In nucleotides, the CDR3 is TGCGCCAGCAGTTCGGCACAGGGACCCTACAATGAGCAGTTCTTC. This codes for CASSSAQGPYNEQFF.

Of note for this clone: At the DNA level, this CDR3 is encoded by other sequences in the same sample as well. The chain carries TRBV7-9 and TRBJ1-2; D not resolved. V lost 5 bases and J 1 base, leaving 8 bases between the germline ends. This CDR3 has 13 amino acids. CDR1 SEHNR and CDR2 FQNEAQ come from the germline V gene (reference sequence). CDR3 in amino acids: CASSPTVNYGYTF. The CDR3 DNA sequence: TGTGCCAGCAGCCCCACGGTTAACTATGGCTACACCTTC.

The chain's CDR3 is CASSGPGPRQHF. For the CDR3, the DNA is TGTGCCAGCTCAGGTCCGGGACCGCGCCAGCATTTT. The chain recombines TRBV18 with TRBJ1-5; the D gene is possibly TRBD1 (5 bases). Germline V gene lookup returns CDR1 KGHSH and CDR2 LQKENI. This CDR3 region has 12 residues. Between the trimmed V and J ends, which lost 5 bases and 12 bases, there was a span of 14 bases.

Only one count was recorded for this clone. The chain is built from TRBV19 and TRBJ1-3; the D gene is possibly TRBD1 (5 bases). V lost 3 bases to trimming and J lost 0 bases, with 12 bases between them. In germline, CDR1 is LNHDA, CDR2 SQIVND (reference sequence). The CDR3 sequence is 16 residues long. CDR3 nucleotides: TGTGCCAGTAGTATCAGGGCAAGATCCTCTGGAAACACCATATATTTT. Its protein is CASSIRARSSGNTIYF.

This chain uses TRBV5-5 with TRBJ2-2; TRBD1 might be the D (5 bases). Between the trimmed V and J ends, which lost 4 bases and 1 base, there was a span of 11 bases. Per the germline V gene, CDR1 is SGHKS and CDR2 is YYEKEE (reference sequence). This CDR3 has 15 residues. The CDR3 spells CASSGQGLNTGELFF. The CDR3 coding sequence is TGTGCCAGCAGCGGCCAGGGCCTGAACACCGGGGAGCTGTTTTTT. The full variable domain, with the rest looked up from reference TRBV5-5 and TRBJ2-2, is DAGVTQSPTHLIKTRGQQVTLRCSPISGHKSVSWYQQVLGQGPQFIFQYYEKEERGRGNFPDRFSARQFPNYSSELNVNALLLGDSALYLCASSGQGLNTGELFFGEGSRLTVL.

This chain connects TRBV10-2 to TRBJ2-7, with TRBD1 matching 10 bases. The CDR3 consists of 15 residues. J was trimmed by 2 bases and V by 6 bases; bases with no gene match: 7. From germline, CDR1 is WSHSY and CDR2 SAAADI. The chain's CDR3 is CASRGPGQGTYEQYF. The CDR3 DNA sequence: TGCGCCAGCAGGGGACCGGGACAGGGGACCTACGAGCAGTACTTC.

The chain couples TRBV7-9 to TRBJ2-3; 10 nucleotides align to TRBD2. V shed 5 bases and J 0 bases; nucleotides not matched to a gene: 5. The CDR3 extends over 16 amino acids. In germline, CDR1 is SEHNR, CDR2 FQNEAQ (reference sequence). The CDR3 protein is CASSTPSGGSTDTQYF. The CDR3, as DNA: TGTGCCAGCAGCACCCCTAGCGGGGGAAGCACAGATACGCAGTATTTT.